The 12 T cell receptor beta chains presented below share a single source sample, sequenced in a study of Ad26.COV2.S vaccination and SARS-CoV-2 variants. Some clones are missing from TCRdb's copy, which holds only in-frame ones; the method was immunoSEQ multiplex PCR. The data contain 400,000 to 450,000 clones, 90% of them singletons. The sample's treatment: some 20 received Ad26.COV2.S at low or high dose, single or two shots; roughly five received placebo; per-sample allocation not given. Day 63 after the first injection of vaccine or placebo was the sampling time. The sample here was peripheral blood, taken in a trial of Ad26.COV2.S vaccine versus placebo. Receptors were obtained from a person aged 18-60 years who received the Ad26.COV2.S COVID-19 vaccine or a placebo.

J is TRBJ1-2 and V is TRBV6-1; TRBD1 might be the D (6 bases). CDR1 is MNHNS and CDR2 is SASEGT in the germline V gene. V was shortened by 3 bases and J by 5 bases, with 13 bases between the two germline ends. CDR3 length: 14 amino acids. The CDR3 coding sequence is TGTGCCAGCAGTGATCCGGGGGCATGGTATGGCTACACCTTC. Translating it yields CASSDPGAWYGYTF.

The chain employs TRBV28 and TRBJ2-5, with 7 bases aligning to TRBD2. The CDR3 sequence is 15 residues long. Germline CDR1 MDHEN, CDR2 SYDVKM. The ends lost 6 bases at V and 3 bases at J; junction bases unmatched: 10. The CDR3 loop is CASSQERDPKETQYF. DNA for the CDR3: TGTGCCAGCAGCCAGGAGCGGGATCCGAAAGAGACCCAGTACTTC.

This sequence joins TRBV19 and TRBJ2-7; D is unclear. This CDR3 is 16 amino acids long. The germline V gene encodes CDR1 LNHDA and CDR2 SQIVND (reference sequence). Trimming took off 0 bases at V and 0 bases at J, with 12 bases between the two ends. In DNA, the CDR3 is TGTGCCAGTAGTATAGACGGCGGAGCCTCCTCCTACGAGCAGTACTTC. Translation gives CASSIDGGASSYEQYF.

Only one count was recorded for this clone. The gene calls are TRBV27 and TRBJ2-7; the match to TRBD2 covers 9 bases. V gave up 5 bases and J gave up 7 bases; unmatched junction bases: 12. Germline V CDR1 and CDR2: MNHEY, SMNVEV (reference sequence). The CDR3 totals 15 residues. Here the CDR3 DNA reads TGTGCCAGCAGTCCCGCGGGACTAGCCGTAGGGGAGCAGTACTTC. Its translation is CASSPAGLAVGEQYF.

The chain has TRBV28 and TRBJ2-5; weak D call: TRBD1 (5 bases). The germline gives CDR1 MDHEN, CDR2 SYDVKM. The V end was cut by 3 bases, the J end by 2 bases, with 7 bases between. The CDR3 totals 13 residues. The CDR3 bases are TGTGCCAGCAGTTTTTCAGGGCAAGAGACCCAGTACTTC. This sequence encodes CASSFSGQETQYF.

J is TRBJ2-5 and V is TRBV27; no firm D call. The CDR3 length is 14 residues. The germline V and J ends were trimmed by 2 bases and 2 bases, with 9 bases remaining between them. CDR1 and CDR2 from the germline V gene are MNHEY and SMNVEV (reference sequence). The CDR3 region is CASSLRRHQETQYF. The CDR3 bases are TGTGCCAGCAGTTTACGCCGCCATCAAGAGACCCAGTACTTC.

The gene calls are TRBV14 and TRBJ1-6; D perhaps matches TRBD1 (6 bases). Germline values: CDR1 SGHDN, CDR2 FVKESK. The CDR3 loop spans 13 amino acids. V was trimmed by 4 bases and J by 8 bases, leaving 9 bases between them. CDR3 sequence reads: CASSRNRDSPLHF. The CDR3 nucleotides read TGTGCCAGCAGCCGCAACAGGGATTCACCCCTCCACTTT.

The chain is built from TRBV5-5 and TRBJ2-3; D uncertain. CDR1 is SGHKS and CDR2 is YYEKEE in the germline V gene (reference sequence). Trimming shortened V by 0 bases and J by 2 bases, and 4 bases separated the two germline ends. This CDR3 has 13 amino acids. CDR3 loop: CASSLVDTDTQYF. CDR3 nucleotides: TGTGCCAGCAGCTTGGTGGACACAGATACGCAGTATTTT.

The CDR3 DNA reads TGTGCCAGCAGCCAAGTGGGCCTCGTGTCCACAATGAAGGCTGAGCAGTTCTTC. This translates into CASSQVGLVSTMKAEQFF. The V gene is TRBV3-1 (or the pseudogene TRBV3-2), the J gene TRBJ2-1; D unresolved. The V gene's germline CDR1 is LGHDT and CDR2 YNNKEL (reference sequence). The V end lost 1 base, the J end lost 9 bases, and 25 bases lay between the germline ends. The CDR3 sequence is 18 residues long.

The sample holds one count of this clone. This chain joins TRBV28 and TRBJ2-5; D could derive from TRBD1 or TRBD2 (5 bases each). The CDR3 contains 12 residues. Germline V gene data show CDR1 as MDHEN and CDR2 as SYDVKM. V dropped 6 bases and J dropped 14 bases, with 19 bases sitting between them. The DNA for the CDR3 is TGTGCCAGCAGCCCCCCGGGACCTCTTTTCTACTTC. It translates to CASSPPGPLFYF.

In its sample, this clone was seen a few times. This chain joins TRBV7-8 and TRBJ1-5; the match to TRBD1 covers 7 bases. The V and J ends lost 5 bases and 3 bases, in that order; junction bases with no gene match: 4. This CDR3 contains 14 residues. Germline V gene data show CDR1 as SGHVS and CDR2 as FQNEAQ. The CDR3 here is CASSQGQLNQPQHF. In DNA form, the CDR3 reads TGTGCCAGCAGCCAGGGACAGCTCAATCAGCCCCAGCATTTT. Together with reference TRBV7-8 and TRBJ1-5, the CDR3 gives the full variable domain: GAGVSQSPRYKVAKRGQDVALRCDPISGHVSLFWYQQALGQGPEFLTYFQNEAQLDKSGLPSDRFFAERPEGSVSTLKIQRTQQEDSAVYLCASSQGQLNQPQHFGDGTRLSIL.

The chain couples TRBV24-1 to TRBJ2-1, with 11 bases aligning to TRBD1. The germline CDR1 and CDR2 sequences are KGHDR and SFDVKD. V dropped 1 base and J dropped 5; count of bases not matched to a gene: 9. CDR3 size: 18 residues. CDR3 coding DNA: TGTGCCACCAGTGATTTAGGCTCCGGGACAGGGGGGCACAATGAGCAGTTCTTC. Amino acids: CATSDLGSGTGGHNEQFF.